This T cell receptor beta chain was identified during a study of vaccination and CD4 T cells after COVID-19. There are a few counts of this clonotype. Its antigen remains unknown. The germline gives CDR1 LNHDA, CDR2 SQIVND (reference sequence). V was clipped by 3 bases and J by 4 bases, with 16 bases between them. The CDR3 spans 16 residues. Stated treatment: roughly ten-day PBMC culture with coronavirus spike peptide pools or control peptides (ViraFEST assay). CD4+ T cells that had been cultured provided DNA sequenced with the Oncomine TCR Beta short-read assay. TCRdb called the PCR reads again in MiXCR, with one record for every CDR3 protein. The sample contains around 11,000 distinct CDR3 sequences, 20% to 25% of which appear only once.

The sample in question was CD4+ T cells from blood, cultured in vitro, obtained before SARS-CoV-2 vaccination. This receptor was taken from a human donor who received a COVID-19 vaccine. The rearrangement uses TRBV19 and TRBJ1-3; TRBD1 might be the D (6 bases). CDR3 loop: CASSIGFGGRGNTIYF. In DNA form, the CDR3 reads TGTGCCAGTAGTATCGGCTTCGGGGGGCGAGGAAACACCATATATTTT.